The 4 T cell receptor beta chains below were found in one sample sequenced in a study of blood T cell repertoires in COVID-19. The assay was immunoSEQ multiplex PCR, and TCRdb's table has in-frame clones only and misses some. This table has about 200,000 clones, over 75% appearing once. Input material: PBMCs or T cells enriched from blood (not recorded which). These receptors all come from a woman aged 40 to 49 with acute COVID-19.

The chain carries TRBV27 and TRBJ1-4; D is ambiguous. Deletions cut 6 bases from V and 5 bases from J, with 13 bases between. Germline loops: CDR1 MNHEY, CDR2 SMNVEV (reference sequence). CDR3 length: 14 amino acids. This chain's CDR3 is CASSSDKVNEKLFF. The CDR3 DNA follows: TGTGCCAGCAGCTCAGACAAGGTGAATGAAAAACTGTTTTTT.

The chain joins TRBV7-2 to TRBJ2-5; 7 bases map to TRBD2. The CDR3 has 12 amino acids. The trim removed 10 bases at V and 4 bases at J, leaving 6 bases unmatched. The germline V gene encodes CDR1 SGHTA and CDR2 FQGNSA. CDR3 sequence: CATRGDGETQYF. The CDR3 region has the DNA TGTGCCACCCGGGGGGACGGAGAGACCCAGTACTTC.

A remark on this clone: At one end, the junction sequence differs from germline, possibly due to a read error. The chain recombines TRBV5-4 with TRBJ2-2, with TRBD1 matching 7 bases. The germline gives CDR1 SGHNT, CDR2 YYREEE (reference sequence). The CDR3 has 15 amino acids. The CDR3: CASSLFDRLSGGLFF. The CDR3, as DNA: TGTGCCAGCAGCCTATTCGACAGGCTCTCAGGGGGGCTGTTTTTT.

This clone was seen only once. The chain recombines TRBV28 with TRBJ2-2; TRBD1 might be the D (5 bases). The CDR3 sequence is 12 residues long. Trimming took 8 bases from V and 3 from J, leaving 7 bases between them. The germline CDR1 and CDR2 sequences are MDHEN and SYDVKM. CDR3 residues: CASLGDTGELFF. In nucleotides, the CDR3 is TGTGCCAGCCTAGGGGACACCGGGGAGCTGTTTTTT. Filled out from reference TRBV28 and TRBJ2-2, the complete variable domain reads DVKVTQSSRYLVKRTGEKVFLECVQDMDHENMFWYRQDPGLGLRLIYFSYDVKMKEKGDIPEGYSVSREKKERFSLILESASTNQTSMYLCASLGDTGELFFGEGSRLTVL.